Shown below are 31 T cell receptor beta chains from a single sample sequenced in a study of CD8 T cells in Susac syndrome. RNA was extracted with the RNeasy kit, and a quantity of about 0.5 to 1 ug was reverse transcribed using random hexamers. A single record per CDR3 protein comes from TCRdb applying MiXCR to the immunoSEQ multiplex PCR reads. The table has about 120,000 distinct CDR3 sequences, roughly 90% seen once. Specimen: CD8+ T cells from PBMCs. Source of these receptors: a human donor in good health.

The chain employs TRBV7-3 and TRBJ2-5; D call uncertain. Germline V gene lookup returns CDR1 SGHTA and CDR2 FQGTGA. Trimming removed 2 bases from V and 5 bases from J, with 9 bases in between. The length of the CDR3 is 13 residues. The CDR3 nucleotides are TGTGCCAGCAGCTTAGGCCTCACGGAGACCCAGTACTTC. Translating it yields CASSLGLTETQYF.

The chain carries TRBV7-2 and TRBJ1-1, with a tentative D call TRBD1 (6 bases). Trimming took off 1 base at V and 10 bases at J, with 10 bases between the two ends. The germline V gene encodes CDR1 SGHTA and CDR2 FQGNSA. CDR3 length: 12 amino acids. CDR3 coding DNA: TGTGCCAGCAGCTTAGATCGGGGGGCAGCTTTCTTT. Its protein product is CASSLDRGAAFF.

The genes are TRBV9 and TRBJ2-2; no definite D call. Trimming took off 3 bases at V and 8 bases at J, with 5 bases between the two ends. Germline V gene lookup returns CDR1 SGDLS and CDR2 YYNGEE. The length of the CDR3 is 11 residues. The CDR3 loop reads CASSASGELFF. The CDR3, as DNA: TGTGCCAGCAGCGCCTCAGGGGAGCTGTTTTTT.

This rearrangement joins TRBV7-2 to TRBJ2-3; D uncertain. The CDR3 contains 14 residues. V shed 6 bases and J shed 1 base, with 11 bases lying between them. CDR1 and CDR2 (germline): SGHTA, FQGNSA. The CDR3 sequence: CASSRVSGTDTQYF. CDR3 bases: TGTGCCAGCAGTCGGGTGAGTGGCACAGATACGCAGTATTTT.

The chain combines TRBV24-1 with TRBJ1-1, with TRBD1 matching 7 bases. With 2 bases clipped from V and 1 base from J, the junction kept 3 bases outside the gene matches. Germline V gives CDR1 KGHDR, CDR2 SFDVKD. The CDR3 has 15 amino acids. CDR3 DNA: TGTGCCACCAGTGATTCCCGACAGGGGAACACTGAAGCTTTCTTT. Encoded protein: CATSDSRQGNTEAFF.

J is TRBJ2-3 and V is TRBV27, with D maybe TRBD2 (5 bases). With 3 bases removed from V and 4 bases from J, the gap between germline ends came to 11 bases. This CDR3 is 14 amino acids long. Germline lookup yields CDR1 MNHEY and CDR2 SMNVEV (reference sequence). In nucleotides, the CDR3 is TGTGCCAGCAGTTTTTCTTCGGGGTCAGATACGCAGTATTTT. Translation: CASSFSSGSDTQYF.

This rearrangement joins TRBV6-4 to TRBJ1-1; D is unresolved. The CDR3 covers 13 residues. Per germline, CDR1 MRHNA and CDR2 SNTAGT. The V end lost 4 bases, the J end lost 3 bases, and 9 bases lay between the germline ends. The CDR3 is CASSVEVHTEAFF. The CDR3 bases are TGTGCCAGCAGTGTGGAGGTCCACACTGAAGCTTTCTTT.

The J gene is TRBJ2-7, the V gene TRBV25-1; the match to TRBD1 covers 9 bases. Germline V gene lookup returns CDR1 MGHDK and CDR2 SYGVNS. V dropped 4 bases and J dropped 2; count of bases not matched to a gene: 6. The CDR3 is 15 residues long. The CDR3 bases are TGTGCCAGCAGTGTCCGGGACAGGGTCCCCTACGAGCAGTACTTC. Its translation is CASSVRDRVPYEQYF.

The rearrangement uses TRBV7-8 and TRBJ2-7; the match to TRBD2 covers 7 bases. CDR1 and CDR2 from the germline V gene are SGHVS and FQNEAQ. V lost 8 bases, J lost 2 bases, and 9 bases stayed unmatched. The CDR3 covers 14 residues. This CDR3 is CASARLADAYEQYF. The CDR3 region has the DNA TGTGCCAGCGCCAGGCTAGCGGACGCCTACGAGCAGTACTTC.

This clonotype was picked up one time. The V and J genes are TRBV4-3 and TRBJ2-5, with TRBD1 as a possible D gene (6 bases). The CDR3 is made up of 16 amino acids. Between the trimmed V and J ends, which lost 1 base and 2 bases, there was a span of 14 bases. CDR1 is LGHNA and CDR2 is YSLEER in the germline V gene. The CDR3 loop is CASSQGRTTGQETQYF. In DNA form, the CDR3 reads TGCGCCAGCAGCCAAGGACGTACAACAGGGCAAGAGACCCAGTACTTC.

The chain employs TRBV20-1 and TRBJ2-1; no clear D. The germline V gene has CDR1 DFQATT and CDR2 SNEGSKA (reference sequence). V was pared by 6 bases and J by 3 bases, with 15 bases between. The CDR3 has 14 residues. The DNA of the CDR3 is TGCAGTGCAACGGTCCCGGCGCTCTACAATGAGCAGTTCTTC. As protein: CSATVPALYNEQFF.

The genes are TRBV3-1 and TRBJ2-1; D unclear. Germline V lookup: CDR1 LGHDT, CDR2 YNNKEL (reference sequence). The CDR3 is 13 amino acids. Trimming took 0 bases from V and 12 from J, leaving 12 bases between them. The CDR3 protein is CASSQEGRGPQFF. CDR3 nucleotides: TGTGCCAGCAGCCAAGAGGGTCGAGGCCCGCAGTTCTTC.

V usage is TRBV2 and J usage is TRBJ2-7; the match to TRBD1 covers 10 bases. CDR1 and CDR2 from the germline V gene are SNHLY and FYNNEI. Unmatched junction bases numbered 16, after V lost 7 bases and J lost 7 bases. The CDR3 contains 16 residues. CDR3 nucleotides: TGTGCCAGCAAAAATGCCTTAGGGACAGGGGCTATGGAGCAGTACTTC. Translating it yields CASKNALGTGAMEQYF.

This CDR3 is CASSLASVRTEAFF. In DNA, the CDR3 is TGTGCCAGCAGCTTAGCGTCTGTTCGCACTGAAGCTTTCTTT. V usage is TRBV11-2 and J usage is TRBJ1-1, with D uncertain. Trimming cost V 1 base and J 4 bases, with 10 bases left between them. Per the germline V gene, CDR1 is SGHAT and CDR2 is FQNNGV. The CDR3 runs to 14 residues.

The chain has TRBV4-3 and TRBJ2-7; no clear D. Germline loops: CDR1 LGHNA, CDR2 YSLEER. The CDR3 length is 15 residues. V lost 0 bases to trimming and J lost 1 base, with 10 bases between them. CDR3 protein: CASSQEWSESYEQYF. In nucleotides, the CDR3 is TGCGCCAGCAGCCAAGAGTGGAGCGAATCCTACGAGCAGTACTTC.

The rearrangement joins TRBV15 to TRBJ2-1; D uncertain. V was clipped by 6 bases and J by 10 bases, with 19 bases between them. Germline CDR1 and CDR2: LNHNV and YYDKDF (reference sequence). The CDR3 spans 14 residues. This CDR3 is CATSSGLLGFEQFF. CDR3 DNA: TGTGCCACCAGTAGTGGGCTCCTCGGATTCGAGCAGTTCTTC.

The DNA for the CDR3 is TGCAGTGCTAGTGTGGCGCAGAGGGGCCCTAGGTCTGAAGCTTTCTTT. This translates into CSASVAQRGPRSEAFF. The rearrangement joins TRBV20-1 to TRBJ1-1, with a weak D call TRBD1 (5 bases). The CDR3 is 16 amino acids. V shed 3 bases and J shed 6 bases, with 23 bases lying between them. Germline CDR1 DFQATT, CDR2 SNEGSKA (reference sequence).

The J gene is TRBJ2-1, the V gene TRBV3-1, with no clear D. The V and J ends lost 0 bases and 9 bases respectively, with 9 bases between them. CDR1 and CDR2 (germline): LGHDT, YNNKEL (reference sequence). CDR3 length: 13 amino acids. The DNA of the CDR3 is TGTGCCAGCAGCCAAGATCGGGCCCGTGAGCAGTTCTTC. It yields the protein CASSQDRAREQFF.

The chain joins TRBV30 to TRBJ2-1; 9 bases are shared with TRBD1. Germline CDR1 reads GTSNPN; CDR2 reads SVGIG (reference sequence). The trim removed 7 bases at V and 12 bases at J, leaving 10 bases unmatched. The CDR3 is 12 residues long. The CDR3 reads CASDRGTAGQFF. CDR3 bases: TGTGCCTCTGACAGGGGGACAGCGGGGCAGTTCTTC.

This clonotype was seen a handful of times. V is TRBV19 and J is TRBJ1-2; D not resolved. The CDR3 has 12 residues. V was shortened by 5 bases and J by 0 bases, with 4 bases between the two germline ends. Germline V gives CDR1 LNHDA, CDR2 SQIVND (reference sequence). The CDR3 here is CASSGTNYGYTF. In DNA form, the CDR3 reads TGTGCCAGTAGTGGGACTAACTATGGCTACACCTTC.

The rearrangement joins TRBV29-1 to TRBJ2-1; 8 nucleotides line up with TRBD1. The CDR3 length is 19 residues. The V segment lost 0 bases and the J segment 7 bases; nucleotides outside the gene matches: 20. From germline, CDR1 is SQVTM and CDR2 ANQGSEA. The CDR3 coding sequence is TGCAGCGTTGAAGACTGGCAACAGGGGGTACCACCATGGGGTAATGAGCAGTTCTTC. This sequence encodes CSVEDWQQGVPPWGNEQFF.

CDR3: CASSSEQGNYGYTF. The CDR3 DNA follows: TGTGCCAGTAGTAGCGAACAGGGAAACTATGGCTACACCTTC. This chain joins TRBV19 and TRBJ1-2; the D gene is possibly TRBD1 (6 bases). V dropped 4 bases and J dropped 2 bases, with 11 bases sitting between them. The CDR3 covers 14 residues. CDR1 LNHDA and CDR2 SQIVND come from the germline V gene (reference sequence).

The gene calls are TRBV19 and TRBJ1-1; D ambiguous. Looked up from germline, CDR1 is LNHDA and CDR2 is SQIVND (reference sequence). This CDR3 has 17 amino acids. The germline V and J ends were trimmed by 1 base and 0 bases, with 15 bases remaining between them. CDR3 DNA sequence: TGTGCCAGTAGTATAGCTGGGGTCTCTGGTCTGAACACTGAAGCTTTCTTT. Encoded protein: CASSIAGVSGLNTEAFF.

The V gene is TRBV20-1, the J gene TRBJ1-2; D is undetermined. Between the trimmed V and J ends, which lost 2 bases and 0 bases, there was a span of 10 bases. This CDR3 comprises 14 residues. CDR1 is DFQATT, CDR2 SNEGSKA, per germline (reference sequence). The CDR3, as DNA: TGCAGTGCTAGACCCATCTCCTCTAACTATGGCTACACCTTC. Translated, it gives CSARPISSNYGYTF.

The CDR3 sequence: CASSQEPGSYNEQFF. CDR3 nucleotides: TGCGCCAGCAGCCAAGAGCCAGGTTCCTACAATGAGCAGTTCTTC. This chain connects TRBV4-1 to TRBJ2-1; D unclear. The CDR3 totals 15 residues. Germline CDR1 is MGHRA and CDR2 is YSYEKL. Deletions cut 0 bases from V and 1 base from J, with 7 bases between.

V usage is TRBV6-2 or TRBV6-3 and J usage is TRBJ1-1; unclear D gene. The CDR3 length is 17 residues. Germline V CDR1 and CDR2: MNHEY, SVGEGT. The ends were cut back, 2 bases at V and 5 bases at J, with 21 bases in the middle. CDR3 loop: CASSYRNGISIETEAFF. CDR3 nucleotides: TGTGCCAGCAGTTACCGAAACGGGATCTCGATTGAGACTGAAGCTTTCTTT.

This chain's CDR3 is CASSHRSSGDADTQYF. Here the CDR3 DNA reads TGTGCCAGCAGCCACCGCAGTAGCGGGGACGCAGATACGCAGTATTTT. The chain has TRBV7-8 and TRBJ2-3, with 8 bases that match TRBD2. The V gene's germline CDR1 is SGHVS and CDR2 FQNEAQ. The CDR3 covers 16 residues. The J segment lost 4 bases and the V segment lost 5 bases, leaving 11 bases of the junction unmatched.

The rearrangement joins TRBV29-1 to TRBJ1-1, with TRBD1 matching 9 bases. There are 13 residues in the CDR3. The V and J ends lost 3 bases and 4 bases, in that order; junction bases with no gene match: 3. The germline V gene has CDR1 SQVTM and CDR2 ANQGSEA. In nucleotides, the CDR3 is TGCAGCGTTGAGGTACAGGGGGCCACTGAAGCTTTCTTT. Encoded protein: CSVEVQGATEAFF.

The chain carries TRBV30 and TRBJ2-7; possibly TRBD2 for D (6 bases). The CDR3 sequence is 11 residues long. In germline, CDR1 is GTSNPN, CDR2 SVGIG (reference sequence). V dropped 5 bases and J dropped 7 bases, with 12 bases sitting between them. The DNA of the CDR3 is TGTGCCTGGGGAGGGACGGTTGAGCAGTACTTC. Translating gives CAWGGTVEQYF.

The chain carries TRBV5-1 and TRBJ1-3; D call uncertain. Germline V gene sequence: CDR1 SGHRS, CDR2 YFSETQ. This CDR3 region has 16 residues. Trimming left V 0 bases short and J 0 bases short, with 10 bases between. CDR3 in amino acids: CASSLAGRSSGNTIYF. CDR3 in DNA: TGCGCCAGCAGCTTGGCCGGACGGAGCTCTGGAAACACCATATATTTT.

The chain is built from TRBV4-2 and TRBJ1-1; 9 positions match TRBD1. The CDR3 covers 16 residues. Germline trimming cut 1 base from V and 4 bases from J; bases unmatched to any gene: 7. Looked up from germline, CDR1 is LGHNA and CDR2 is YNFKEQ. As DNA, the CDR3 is TGTGCCAGCAGCCAAGGCCCGGGACAGGGTCGCACTGAAGCTTTCTTT. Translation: CASSQGPGQGRTEAFF.